The 13 T cell receptor beta chains below all came from one sample that was sequenced in a study of breast tumors, draining lymph nodes, adjacent tissues. TCRdb independently ran MiXCR on the multiplex PCR reads; one entry per CDR3 protein. The table includes roughly 130,000 distinct CDR3 sequences, about 31% detected once. Samples came from axillary lymph nodes draining the breast cancer. The source material was axillary lymph node tissue. These receptors were obtained from a female donor with breast cancer. Some clones in this sample may be carry-over from other donors' samples.

The V call is TRBV5-5, the J call TRBJ1-1; D remains unclear. V lost 3 bases to trimming and J lost 11 bases, with 11 bases between them. This CDR3 has 11 amino acids. The V gene's germline CDR1 is SGHKS and CDR2 YYEKEE (reference sequence). CDR3: CASSSWEEAFF. For the CDR3, the DNA is TGTGCCAGCAGCTCCTGGGAAGAGGCTTTCTTT.

This clonotype came up many times. This sequence joins TRBV6-5 and TRBJ2-2, with D tentatively TRBD1 or TRBD2 (6 bases each). This CDR3 comprises 15 residues. V lost 2 bases and J lost 7, with 14 bases in between. CDR1 is MNHEY and CDR2 is SVGAGI in the germline V gene. The CDR3 DNA sequence: TGTGCCAGCAGTTACGAGTCGGGGGCGTTCGGGGAGCTGTTTTTT. Protein sequence: CASSYESGAFGELFF.

This clonotype was recorded many times. The CDR3 DNA reads as TGTGCCACCAACGACCCGGACTACGAGCAGTACGTC. Translating it yields CATNDPDYEQYV. V and J are TRBV6-2 or TRBV6-3 and TRBJ2-7; D ambiguous. Germline V gives CDR1 MNHEY, CDR2 SVGEGT. The V end lost 10 bases, the J end lost 3 bases, and 13 bases lay between the germline ends. CDR3 length: 12 residues.

The chain employs TRBV20-1 and TRBJ2-4, with 8 bases that match TRBD2. V trimming: 1 base; J trimming: 3 bases; junction bases outside the gene matches: 8. CDR1 and CDR2 (germline): DFQATT, SNEGSKA (reference sequence). The CDR3 runs 16 residues. CDR3 sequence reads: CSARGPAGAIKNIQYF. The CDR3 DNA reads as TGCAGTGCTAGAGGCCCAGCGGGGGCCATCAAAAACATTCAGTACTTC.

The V and J genes are TRBV7-9 and TRBJ2-7; no clear D gene. Germline lookup yields CDR1 SEHNR and CDR2 FQNEAQ (reference sequence). The CDR3 spans 13 residues. CDR3 protein: CASRLGSNYEQYV. The CDR3 DNA sequence: TGTGCAAGTCGCTTAGGGTCGAACTACGAGCAGTACGTC.

This clonotype has at least ten counts. The V and J genes are TRBV2 and TRBJ2-7; 8 bases align to TRBD1. The trim removed 9 bases at V and 2 bases at J, leaving 12 bases unmatched. CDR3 length: 15 amino acids. The germline gives CDR1 SNHLY, CDR2 FYNNEI. In DNA, the CDR3 is TGTGCCAGTTCCCATCCGGGACAGGCGACCTACGAGCAGTACGTC. It specifies CASSHPGQATYEQYV.

The chain links TRBV25-1 to TRBJ1-4; 8 bases are a match to TRBD1. Germline CDR1 MGHDK, CDR2 SYGVNS. The J segment lost 3 bases and the V segment lost 3 bases, leaving 3 bases of the junction unmatched. CDR3 length equals 15 residues. The CDR3 region has the DNA TGTGCCAGCAGTGATACAGGGGGTCCTAATGAAAAACTGTTTTTT. This sequence encodes CASSDTGGPNEKLFF.

As concerns this clonotype: This may arise from a read error, as a much more abundant clone is one base away. This chain connects TRBV3-1 to TRBJ2-7; 9 bases map to TRBD1. The V segment lost 4 bases and the J segment 4 bases; nucleotides outside the gene matches: 11. This CDR3 contains 16 residues. In germline, CDR1 is LGHDT, CDR2 YNNKEL (reference sequence). Here the CDR3 reads CASSRESGTGSYEQYF. CDR3 DNA: TGTGCCAGCAGCCGAGAATCCGGGACAGGGAGTTACGAGCAGTACTTC.

About this clonotype itself: This sequence may be a read error, since a much larger clone differs from it by one base. The chain couples TRBV20-1 to TRBJ1-2, with D unclear. The germline V gene encodes CDR1 DFQATT and CDR2 SNEGSKA (reference sequence). The CDR3 has 11 amino acids. Trimming left V 5 bases short and J 3 bases short, with 7 bases between. This CDR3 reads CSAWADYGYTF. DNA of the CDR3: TGCAGTGCTTGGGCAGACTATGGCTACACCTTC.

This clonotype was seen repeatedly, ten times or more. A much larger clone sits a single nucleotide away, making a read error possible. The chain combines TRBV7-9 with TRBJ2-5; D uncertain. The CDR3 is 15 amino acids. CDR1 is SEHNR, CDR2 FQNEAQ, per germline (reference sequence). The CDR3 bases are TGTGCCAGCAGCCTGAGGCCCACATACCAAGAGACCCAGCACTTC. Its protein is CASSLRPTYQETQHF.

As to this clonotype: A read error may be the cause here, since a much bigger clone is one base away. V and J are TRBV5-1 and TRBJ2-4; D may correspond to TRBD1 or TRBD2 (5 bases each). The CDR3 has 15 residues. The germline CDR1 and CDR2 sequences are SGHRS and YFSETQ. The V gene lost 3 bases and the J gene lost 8 bases, with 18 bases spanning the gap. For the CDR3, the DNA is TGCGCCAGCAGCTCAGGGCAGGGAGTTGTGCACATTCAGTACTTC. This encodes CASSSGQGVVHIQYF.

This clonotype was detected many times. The chain has TRBV12-5 and TRBJ2-5, with no clear D. This CDR3 has 14 residues. The V gene lost 1 base and the J gene lost 2 bases, with 8 bases spanning the gap. Germline CDR1 reads LGHNT; CDR2 reads FRNRAP. This chain's CDR3 is CASGLGLLQETQYF. The CDR3 DNA reads TGTGCTAGTGGTTTGGGACTGTTACAAGAGACCCAGTACTTC.

A word on this clonotype: This sequence may be a read error, since a much larger clone differs from it by one base. The chain is built from TRBV6-6 and TRBJ2-3, with TRBD2 identical over 10 bases. This CDR3 comprises 16 residues. The germline V gene has CDR1 MNHNY and CDR2 SVGAGI (reference sequence). Trimming removed 4 bases from V and 4 bases from J; junction bases left unmatched: 8. CDR3 residues: CASSSLAGGRADTQYF. The CDR3 nucleotides read TGTGCCAGCAGTTCATTAGCGGGGGGCCGCGCAGATACGCAGTATTTT.